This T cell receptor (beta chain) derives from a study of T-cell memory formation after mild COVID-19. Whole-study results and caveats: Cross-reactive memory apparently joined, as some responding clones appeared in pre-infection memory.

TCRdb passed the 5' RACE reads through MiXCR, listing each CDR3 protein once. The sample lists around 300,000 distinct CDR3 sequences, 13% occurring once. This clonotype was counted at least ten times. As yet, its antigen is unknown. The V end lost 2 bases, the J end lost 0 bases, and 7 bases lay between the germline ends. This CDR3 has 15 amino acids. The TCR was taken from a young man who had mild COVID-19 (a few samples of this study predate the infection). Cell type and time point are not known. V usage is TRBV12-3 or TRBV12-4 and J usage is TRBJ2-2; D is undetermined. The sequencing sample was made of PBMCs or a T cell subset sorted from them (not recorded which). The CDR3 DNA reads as TGTGCCAGCAGTTTAAGGGCGGCGAACACCGGGGAGCTGTTTTTT. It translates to CASSLRAANTGELFF.